This TCR beta chain emerged from a study of T cell repertoires in cytomegalovirus infection. Looking at the study overall: Both CMV infection and a matching HLA type were indicated by public TCR beta signatures.

A word on this clonotype: Its antigen is still unknown.

Study results and caveats: The study identified carriers of CMV plus the relevant HLA from cumulative public TCR beta family frequency. The ex vivo response was dominated by HLA-C-restricted CMV-specific TCR beta clonotypes.

Trimming took off 7 bases at V and 0 bases at J, with 11 bases between the two ends. Germline CDR1 is MNHEY and CDR2 is SVGEGT. The CDR3 consists of 14 residues. TCRdb independently ran MiXCR on the reads; one entry per CDR3 protein. The sample lists over 250,000 distinct CDR3 sequences; under 25% were seen once. The TCR was taken from a human donor in good health (CMV status not recorded). Some clones in this sample may be carry-over from other donors' samples. The chain couples TRBV6-2 or TRBV6-3 to TRBJ2-3; either TRBD1 or TRBD2 may fit D (5 bases each). The sequences come from cultured PBMCs, collected from culture after CMV antigen stimulation. The CDR3 reads CASTGTESTDTQYF. Written as DNA, the CDR3 is TGTGCCAGCACCGGGACGGAGAGCACAGATACGCAGTATTTT.